This is a list of T cell receptor beta chains from one sample in a study of Graves' ophthalmopathy and Graves' hyperthyroidism. TCRdb itself ran the multiplex PCR reads through MiXCR, one entry per CDR3 protein. The sample lists 200,000 to 300,000 distinct CDR3 sequences, approximately 42% occurring once. Sequenced: peripheral blood. Source of these receptors: an adult man with Graves' ophthalmopathy. Each CDR3 is given with its conserved first and last residue. A D gene is named only where the DNA matches it firmly. Size is omitted from some rows. Given values are once, few, many or a class for expanded clones.

v_call	d_call	clone_size	j_call	cdr3_aa	cdr3_nt
TRBV27	TRBD1	many	TRBJ2-7	CASSPDVGTGTYEQYF	TGTGCCAGCAGCCCGGACGTGGGGACAGGGACCTACGAGCAGTACTTC
TRBV5-8	TRBD2	-	TRBJ2-7	CASSPGTSGSVGDF	TGTGCCAGCAGCCCCGGGACTAGCGGGAGCGTAGGGGACTTC
TRBV2	-	-	TRBJ1-4	CASSEALGAHEKLFF	TGTGCCAGCAGTGAAGCGCTGGGGGCCCATGAAAAACTGTTTTTT
TRBV15	-	-	TRBJ2-5	CATSTRSGQGEETQYF	TGTGCCACCAGCACCCGTTCGGGGCAGGGCGAAGAGACCCAGTACTTC
TRBV7-8	-	-	TRBJ2-7	CASSLATSFSLRYF	TGTGCCAGCAGCTTAGCAACTAGCTTCTCCCTTCGGTACTTC
TRBV10-3	-	-	TRBJ2-2	CAIGQSPDWSTGELFF	TGTGCCATCGGCCAGTCACCGGACTGGAGCACCGGGGAGCTGTTTTTT
TRBV7-8	TRBD1	-	TRBJ2-5	CASSSGTGNPETQYF	TGTGCCAGCAGCTCGGGGACAGGGAACCCAGAGACCCAGTACTTC
TRBV5-1	-	-	TRBJ2-5	CASSFGRDRQETQYF	TGCGCCAGCAGCTTTGGCCGGGACCGTCAAGAGACCCAGTACTTC
TRBV29-1	-	-	TRBJ2-5	CSVGEVGETQYF	TGCAGCGTTGGGGAGGTGGGGGAGACCCAGTACTTC
TRBV10-3	-	-	TRBJ1-2	CAISELRKGPKELFYGYTF	TGTGCCATCAGTGAGCTGAGGAAGGGTCCGAAGGAGTTATTCTATGGCTACACCTTC
TRBV12-3/TRBV12-4	-	few	TRBJ2-7	CASSPQDSEQYF	TGTGCCAGCAGCCCTCAGGACAGCGAGCAGTACTTC
TRBV6-2/TRBV6-3	-	-	TRBJ2-7	CASRTTGPDEQYF	TGTGCCAGCAGAACAACCGGGCCAGATGAGCAGTACTTC
TRBV29-1	-	-	TRBJ2-2	CSVEPRNTGELFF	TGCAGCGTTGAGCCACGAAACACCGGGGAGCTGTTTTTT
TRBV19	-	-	TRBJ2-6	CASSRGGDSSGANVLTF	TGTGCCAGTAGTAGAGGGGGGGACAGCTCTGGGGCCAACGTCCTGACTTTC
TRBV15	-	few	TRBJ1-4	CATSRDRVATTNEKLFF	TGTGCCACCAGCAGAGATCGGGTAGCTACAACTAATGAAAAACTGTTTTTT
TRBV11-1	-	-	TRBJ1-1	CASSATGTLNTEAFF	TGTGCCAGCAGTGCAACCGGGACACTGAACACTGAAGCTTTCTTT
TRBV5-4	TRBD2	-	TRBJ2-5	CASSAGTSEETQYF	TGTGCCAGCAGCGCCGGGACTAGCGAAGAGACCCAGTACTTC
TRBV19	-	-	TRBJ1-4	CASRPEAWTNEKLFF	TGTGCCAGTAGGCCGGAAGCGTGGACTAATGAAAAACTGTTTTTT
TRBV7-3	TRBD1	-	TRBJ2-7	CASSSPDRVQEQYF	TGTGCCAGCAGCTCCCCGGACAGGGTTCAAGAGCAGTACTTC
TRBV29-1	-	once	TRBJ2-1	CSVEWSGPYNEQFF	TGCAGCGTTGAGTGGTCGGGACCCTACAATGAGCAGTTCTTC
TRBV7-9	TRBD1	-	TRBJ1-2	CASSYRGGGYTF	TGTGCCAGCAGCTACAGGGGAGGGGGCTACACCTTC
TRBV2	TRBD1	-	TRBJ2-2	CASSRQGASLELFF	TGTGCCAGCAGTAGACAGGGGGCATCCCTGGAGCTGTTTTTT
TRBV10-3	TRBD1	many	TRBJ2-7	CAISGGTGGSYEQYF	TGTGCCATCAGTGGGGGGACAGGGGGGTCCTACGAGCAGTACTTC
TRBV12-3/TRBV12-4	-	few	TRBJ1-3	CASSESTGSGNTIYF	TGTGCCAGCAGCGAGAGCACAGGCTCTGGAAACACCATATATTTT
TRBV7-3	-	few	TRBJ2-6	CASSLFVSGANVLTF	TGTGCCAGCAGCTTATTCGTCTCTGGGGCCAACGTCCTGACTTTC
TRBV10-1	TRBD1	-	TRBJ2-7	CASSPGGGSIYEQYF	TGCGCCAGCAGCCCAGGGGGTGGGTCCATCTACGAGCAGTACTTC
TRBV2	-	many	TRBJ1-5	CASSLDPPQANQPQHF	TGTGCCAGCAGTTTGGACCCACCTCAGGCAAATCAGCCCCAGCATTTT
TRBV9	-	-	TRBJ2-7	CASSRQVTPYEQYF	TGTGCCAGCAGCCGACAGGTTACCCCCTACGAGCAGTACTTC
TRBV7-7	TRBD2	-	TRBJ2-5	CASSARRTSKETQYF	TGTGCTAGCAGCGCTAGGCGGACTAGTAAAGAGACCCAGTACTTC
TRBV20-1	TRBD2	-	TRBJ2-7	CSAFNPRLADSYEQYF	TGCAGTGCTTTCAATCCTCGACTAGCGGACTCCTACGAGCAGTACTTC
TRBV7-9	-	-	TRBJ2-2	CASSARGGATGELFF	TGTGCCAGCAGCGCTAGGGGGGGAGCCACCGGGGAGCTGTTTTTT
TRBV5-1	-	-	TRBJ2-5	CASSFSGQWETQYF	TGCGCCAGCAGCTTTAGCGGACAGTGGGAGACCCAGTACTTC
TRBV20-1	-	-	TRBJ1-2	CSAREDSAPGSNYGYTF	TGCAGTGCTAGAGAGGATTCGGCTCCAGGGTCGAACTATGGCTACACCTTC
TRBV5-4	-	-	TRBJ1-1	CASSLNDAEAFF	TGCGCCAGCAGCTTAAATGACGCTGAAGCTTTCTTT
TRBV11-1	-	-	TRBJ2-7	CASTQSTGRSYEQYF	TGTGCCAGCACCCAATCAACAGGGCGCTCCTACGAGCAGTACTTC
TRBV20-1	TRBD2	-	TRBJ2-7	CSASSSGGYEQYF	TGCAGTGCTAGTTCCAGCGGGGGTTACGAGCAGTACTTC
TRBV20-1	-	-	TRBJ1-3	CSASEGGETIYF	TGCAGTGCTAGTGAGGGCGGGGAGACCATATATTTT
TRBV20-1	-	-	TRBJ2-7	CSASDPGLGGHEQYF	TGCAGTGCTAGCGACCCGGGACTAGGGGGCCACGAGCAGTACTTC
TRBV7-3	TRBD2	few	TRBJ2-2	CASSTGLAGAPGSAGELFF	TGTGCCAGCAGCACGGGACTAGCGGGGGCTCCGGGGTCTGCAGGGGAGCTGTTTTTT
TRBV7-2	-	-	TRBJ1-2	CASSLAEQAARYTF	TGTGCCAGCAGCTTAGCGGAACAGGCAGCACGCTACACCTTC
TRBV9	-	few	TRBJ2-7	CASSLEWGLHEQYF	TGTGCCAGCAGCTTGGAGTGGGGGCTACACGAGCAGTACTTC
TRBV7-9	-	few	TRBJ1-1	CASSFDFRAFF	TGTGCCAGCAGCTTCGATTTCCGAGCTTTCTTT
TRBV7-2	-	-	TRBJ1-1	CASSQGVGMNTEAFF	TGCGCCAGCAGCCAAGGGGTTGGGATGAACACTGAAGCTTTCTTT
TRBV7-6	TRBD1	many	TRBJ2-7	CASSAMIGQGDEQYF	TGTGCCAGCAGCGCGATGATAGGACAGGGCGACGAGCAGTACTTC
TRBV29-1	-	-	TRBJ2-5	CSVVSPGAQYF	TGCAGCGTAGTGTCCCCAGGGGCCCAGTACTTC
TRBV6-5	-	-	TRBJ2-7	CASSYSSGDEQYF	TGTGCCAGCAGTTACTCGAGTGGGGACGAGCAGTACTTC
TRBV20-1	TRBD2	-	TRBJ2-5	CSARVPPGLAGGGGETQYF	TGCAGTGCTAGAGTTCCTCCGGGACTAGCGGGGGGCGGGGGAGAGACCCAGTACTTC
TRBV5-1	-	-	TRBJ1-1	CASSLVGAGVSEAFF	TGTGCCAGCAGCTTAGTTGGGGCAGGGGTCTCTGAAGCTTTCTTT
TRBV29-1	-	-	TRBJ1-4	CSVTGPNNEKLFF	TGCAGCGTAACGGGACCGAATAATGAAAAACTGTTTTTT
TRBV20-1	TRBD1	few	TRBJ2-5	CSARQGQETQYF	TGCAGTGCAAGACAGGGTCAAGAGACCCAGTACTTC
TRBV5-1	-	few	TRBJ1-2	CASSLGSSWNYGYTF	TGCGCCAGCAGCTTGGGGTCATCCTGGAACTATGGCTACACCTTC
TRBV7-2	-	-	TRBJ1-3	CASSQTASGNTIYF	TGTGCCAGCAGCCAGACAGCTTCTGGAAACACCATATATTTT
TRBV10-3	-	-	TRBJ2-7	CAISRTDSYEQYF	TGTGCCATCAGTAGGACTGATTCCTACGAGCAGTACTTC